This T cell receptor beta chain was identified during a study of HIV-infected patients and healthy controls. Points from the study as a whole: In healthy controls, MAIT alpha CDR3s were common; in HIV+ repertoires, severely depleted. The diversity differences were not explained by slight age and sex differences between study cohorts. Mean usage of eight alpha and eight beta V genes differed significantly in HIV-infected patients versus controls.

CDR3 size: 14 residues. Trimming left V 1 base short and J 4 bases short, with 7 bases between. Germline assignment: CDR1 SGHAT and CDR2 FQDESV (reference sequence). This clonotype is medium-sized (0.01 to 0.1%) within its sample. As yet, its antigen is unknown. Antiretroviral therapy had run roughly three months, about 14 weeks, before follow-up blood collection. All unsorted peripheral T cells were captured because whole blood was used without fractionation. Around 0.5 ug RNA was reverse transcribed with alpha and beta constant-region primers. Alpha and beta chain libraries were made separately by chain-specific third strand synthesis with multiplexing indices. Using its own MiXCR run on the 5' RACE reads, TCRdb lists one record per CDR3 protein. The table records some 4,300 distinct CDR3 sequences, around 5.5% of them present only once.

This chain links TRBV11-1 with TRBJ2-2; D not certain. The sequence was obtained from an adult with HIV infection. The sequencing here drew on blood, taken during antiretroviral therapy. CDR3 sequence: CASSLVRFTGELFF. CDR3 DNA: TGTGCCAGCAGCTTAGTTCGGTTCACCGGGGAGCTGTTTTTT.